A single sample is the source of the 17 T cell receptor beta chains below, sequenced in a study of a mutant IDH1 vaccine in newly diagnosed glioma (dated by TCRdb to the early 2020s). In light of the paper, this sample's time point label describes: week 35, safety follow-up. Each vaccine dose, consisting of 300 ug of a 20-mer mutant IDH1 peptide in Montanide, was administered subcutaneously with topical imiquimod. Receptor amplification or capture employed the immunoSEQ multiplex PCR assay. Drawn from immuneACCESS, this table holds only the in-frame rearrangements with V and J called that TCRdb kept. Clones are partly lost; checked studies trace under half to an unresolved V gene and leave the rest unexplained. Recorded for this sample are about 68,000 clones; around 82% of them occurred a single time. The biggest ten clones account for approximately 12% of the sample. The antigens for these receptors are not known.

Here the sequenced sample was PBMCs, taken from a glioma patient whose treatment included an IDH1 peptide vaccine. These receptor sequences come from a man aged 18 to 30 with glioma.

The V gene is TRBV27, the J gene TRBJ1-6, with a weak D call TRBD1 (5 bases). The CDR3 has 17 amino acids. In germline, CDR1 is MNHEY, CDR2 SMNVEV (reference sequence). V lost 0 bases to trimming and J lost 6 bases, with 15 bases between them. The CDR3 here is CASSLSLPGISNSPLHF. In DNA, the CDR3 is TGTGCCAGCAGTTTATCCCTCCCAGGGATTTCTAATTCACCCCTCCACTTT.

This CDR3 is CASSHRGLWSGYTF. The CDR3 DNA is TGTGCCAGCAGCCATAGGGGGCTTTGGAGTGGCTACACCTTC. V gene TRBV4-2 combines with J gene TRBJ1-2, with 7 bases aligning to TRBD1. CDR3 length: 14 residues. With V trimmed by 3 bases and J by 7 bases, 8 bases remained unmatched. CDR1 is LGHNA and CDR2 is YNFKEQ in the germline V gene.

This chain uses TRBV5-5 with TRBJ2-1, with D hard to call. Germline V CDR1 and CDR2: SGHKS, YYEKEE (reference sequence). The CDR3 is 12 amino acids. Trimming took 2 bases from V and 10 from J, leaving 10 bases between them. CDR3 residues: CASSLIEPEQFF. For the CDR3, the DNA is TGTGCCAGCAGCTTAATTGAACCCGAGCAGTTCTTC.

This clone was detected only a few times. The chain couples TRBV7-2 to TRBJ1-1; no clear D gene. Germline CDR1 is SGHTA and CDR2 is FQGNSA. CDR3 length: 12 residues. V was clipped by 5 bases and J by 4 bases, with 8 bases between them. CDR3 region: CASSQPSTEAFF. The DNA of the CDR3 is TGTGCCAGCAGCCAGCCTAGCACTGAAGCTTTCTTT.

The V and J genes are TRBV28 and TRBJ2-2; 8 bases line up with TRBD1. The J segment lost 1 base and the V segment lost 2 bases, leaving 3 bases of the junction unmatched. This CDR3 region has 16 residues. The germline gives CDR1 MDHEN, CDR2 SYDVKM. The DNA for the CDR3 is TGTGCCAGCAGTTTACTGGGGACAGGGAACACCGGGGAGCTGTTTTTT. Its translation is CASSLLGTGNTGELFF.

This chain uses TRBV6-5 with TRBJ1-2, with TRBD1 identical over 7 bases. The V segment lost 6 bases and the J segment 8 bases; nucleotides outside the gene matches: 15. Germline loops: CDR1 MNHEY, CDR2 SVGAGI. The CDR3 is made up of 15 amino acids. DNA of the CDR3: TGTGCCAGCAGCGGACCGGGACAGAACGCGGGGGGCTACACCTTC. It specifies CASSGPGQNAGGYTF.

The rearrangement links TRBV4-3 to TRBJ1-1, with D maybe TRBD1 (6 bases). This CDR3 has 13 residues. V gave up 0 bases and J gave up 8 bases, with 10 bases separating them. The germline gives CDR1 LGHNA, CDR2 YSLEER. The CDR3 nucleotides are TGCGCCAGCAGCCAAGATACAGGGAGGGAAGCTTTCTTT. This codes for CASSQDTGREAFF.

The genes are TRBV7-6 and TRBJ1-1, with 10 bases matching TRBD1. Per germline, CDR1 SGHVS and CDR2 FNYEAQ. V shed 4 bases, J shed 4 bases, and the junction held 9 bases outside the gene matches. The CDR3 runs to 16 residues. CDR3 sequence: CASSSPGQGRLTEAFF. The CDR3, as DNA: TGTGCCAGCAGCTCGCCGGGACAGGGGCGCCTCACTGAAGCTTTCTTT.

This chain links TRBV7-6 with TRBJ1-2, with D possibly matching TRBD1 (6 bases). The length of the CDR3 is 13 residues. The ends were cut back, 2 bases at V and 8 bases at J, with 12 bases in the middle. Germline CDR1 reads SGHVS; CDR2 reads FNYEAQ. In nucleotides, the CDR3 is TGTGCCAGCAGCTTAAGCACAGGGTGGGGCTACACCTTC. Translation: CASSLSTGWGYTF. Full variable domain (rest looked up from reference TRBV7-6 and TRBJ1-2): GAGVSQSPRYKVTKRGQDVALRCDPISGHVSLYWYRQALGQGPEFLTYFNYEAQQDKSGLPNDRFSAERPEGSISTLTIQRTEQRDSAMYRCASSLSTGWGYTFGSGTRLTVV.

This chain joins TRBV1 and TRBJ2-3. TRBV1 is designated a pseudogene. The CDR3 sequence is 15 residues long. The CDR3 protein is CTSKRPRRRTDTQYF. The CDR3 nucleotides read TGCACCTCAAAACGACCTCGACGCCGCACAGATACGCAGTATTTT.

The chain recombines TRBV7-2 with TRBJ2-7, with 15 nucleotides matching TRBD2. Trimming cost V 5 bases and J 0 bases; bases outside gene matches: 5. Germline V gene sequence: CDR1 SGHTA, CDR2 FQGNSA. The CDR3 is 17 residues long. DNA of the CDR3: TGTGCCAGCAGCGCCAGGGGACTAGCGGGAGGCTCCTACGAGCAGTACTTC. Translating gives CASSARGLAGGSYEQYF.

CDR3 in DNA: TGTGCCAGCAGCTCACAAGGGACAGGGGGAAAGGAGACCCAGTACTTC. This translates into CASSSQGTGGKETQYF. The chain carries TRBV7-2 and TRBJ2-5; 11 bases fit TRBD1. Trimming took 4 bases from V and 5 from J; bases not matched to a gene: 9. This CDR3 contains 16 residues. Germline-derived CDR1 and CDR2 are SGHTA and FQGNSA.

The chain has TRBV9 and TRBJ2-5; TRBD1 matches at 7 bases. The J segment lost 4 bases and the V segment lost 5 bases, leaving 11 bases of the junction unmatched. Germline assignment: CDR1 SGDLS and CDR2 YYNGEE. The CDR3 runs 15 residues. CDR3 sequence reads: CASSRDSGSGETQYF. CDR3 bases: TGTGCCAGCAGTCGGGACAGTGGGTCAGGAGAGACCCAGTACTTC.

The chain couples TRBV6-1 to TRBJ1-3; possibly TRBD1 for D (5 bases). The V gene lost 1 base and the J gene lost 0 bases, with 7 bases spanning the gap. The germline gives CDR1 MNHNS, CDR2 SASEGT. This CDR3 has 15 amino acids. CDR3 in amino acids: CASSEGQSSGNTIYF. In DNA, the CDR3 is TGTGCCAGCAGTGAAGGACAGAGCTCTGGAAACACCATATATTTT.

The chain couples TRBV20-1 to TRBJ1-2; D call uncertain. Trimming stripped 3 bases from V and 6 bases from J, with 8 bases between. CDR1 is DFQATT, CDR2 SNEGSKA, per germline (reference sequence). The CDR3 consists of 11 residues. The chain's CDR3 is CSARGFHGYTF. As DNA, the CDR3 is TGCAGTGCTAGGGGGTTCCATGGCTACACCTTC.

J is TRBJ1-1 and V is TRBV6-5, with TRBD1 matching over 8 bases. Germline V gives CDR1 MNHEY, CDR2 SVGAGI. Trimming took 2 bases from V and 5 from J; bases not matched to a gene: 4. The CDR3 spans 14 residues. The CDR3 protein is CASSYQGARTEAFF. DNA for the CDR3: TGTGCCAGCAGTTACCAGGGGGCGAGAACTGAAGCTTTCTTT.

The chain combines TRBV4-3 with TRBJ1-1; D is undetermined. V was clipped by 4 bases and J by 2 bases, with 11 bases between them. Germline lookup yields CDR1 LGHNA and CDR2 YSLEER. This CDR3 region has 14 residues. CDR3 in amino acids: CASSRSAGNTEAFF. CDR3 nucleotides: TGCGCCAGCAGCCGATCTGCAGGAAACACTGAAGCTTTCTTT.